The present entry profiles one TCR beta chain with its context. This specimen belongs to a study of blood T cell repertoires in COVID-19. Overall study: The cDNA or gDNA used as material had been derived from T cells, B-cell-depleted T cells, or PBMCs.

Germline assignment: CDR1 MNHEY and CDR2 SVGEGT. V lost 4 bases, J lost 4 bases, and 1 base stayed unmatched. The CDR3 has 15 residues. Study processing details: From reference gene primer amplification, estimates of nucleated cell counts were derived. Clones were sequenced by immunoSEQ multiplex PCR, and TCRdb holds only the in-frame ones, with some missing. Clone size and the V and J calls come from that table; the DNA yielded D and trimming. Seen here are about 210,000 clones, 80% observed once, and the top ten hold roughly 13%. V usage is TRBV6-2 or TRBV6-3 and J usage is TRBJ2-3, with 14 bases aligning to TRBD2. The material sequenced was peripheral blood. The origin of this receptor is a human donor in a cohort sampled during active COVID-19. CDR3 amino acids: CASSWGLAGADTQYF. For the CDR3, the DNA is TGTGCCAGCAGTTGGGGACTAGCGGGGGCAGATACGCAGTATTTT.